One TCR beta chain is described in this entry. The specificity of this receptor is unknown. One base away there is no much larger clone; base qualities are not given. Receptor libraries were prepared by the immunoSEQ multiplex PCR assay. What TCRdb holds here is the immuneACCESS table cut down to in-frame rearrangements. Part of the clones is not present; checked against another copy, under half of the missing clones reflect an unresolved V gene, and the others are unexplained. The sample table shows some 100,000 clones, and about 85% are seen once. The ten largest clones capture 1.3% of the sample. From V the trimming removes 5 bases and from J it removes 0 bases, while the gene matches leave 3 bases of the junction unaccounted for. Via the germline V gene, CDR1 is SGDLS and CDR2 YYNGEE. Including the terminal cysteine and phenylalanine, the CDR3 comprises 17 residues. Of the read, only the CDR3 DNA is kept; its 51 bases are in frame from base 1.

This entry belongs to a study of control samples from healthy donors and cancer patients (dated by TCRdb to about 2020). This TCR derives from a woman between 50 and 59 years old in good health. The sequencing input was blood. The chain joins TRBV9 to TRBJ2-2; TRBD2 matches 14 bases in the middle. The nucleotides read TGTGCCAGCAGGGGGACTAGCGGGGGCACGAACACCGGGGAGCTGTTTTTT. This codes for CASRGTSGGTNTGELFF.